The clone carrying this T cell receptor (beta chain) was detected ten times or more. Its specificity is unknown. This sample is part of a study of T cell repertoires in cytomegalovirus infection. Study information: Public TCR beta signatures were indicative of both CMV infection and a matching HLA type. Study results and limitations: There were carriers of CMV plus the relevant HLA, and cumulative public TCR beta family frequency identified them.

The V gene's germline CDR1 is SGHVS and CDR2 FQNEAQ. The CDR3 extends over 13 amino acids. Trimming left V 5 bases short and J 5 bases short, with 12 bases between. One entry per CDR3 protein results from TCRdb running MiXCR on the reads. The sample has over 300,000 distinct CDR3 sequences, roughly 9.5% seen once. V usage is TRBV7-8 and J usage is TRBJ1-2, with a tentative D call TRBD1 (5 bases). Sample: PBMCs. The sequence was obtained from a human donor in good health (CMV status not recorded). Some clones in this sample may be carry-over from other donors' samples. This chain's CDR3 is CASSPGGSYGYTF. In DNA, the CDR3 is TGTGCCAGCAGCCCGGGGGGATCGTATGGCTACACCTTC.